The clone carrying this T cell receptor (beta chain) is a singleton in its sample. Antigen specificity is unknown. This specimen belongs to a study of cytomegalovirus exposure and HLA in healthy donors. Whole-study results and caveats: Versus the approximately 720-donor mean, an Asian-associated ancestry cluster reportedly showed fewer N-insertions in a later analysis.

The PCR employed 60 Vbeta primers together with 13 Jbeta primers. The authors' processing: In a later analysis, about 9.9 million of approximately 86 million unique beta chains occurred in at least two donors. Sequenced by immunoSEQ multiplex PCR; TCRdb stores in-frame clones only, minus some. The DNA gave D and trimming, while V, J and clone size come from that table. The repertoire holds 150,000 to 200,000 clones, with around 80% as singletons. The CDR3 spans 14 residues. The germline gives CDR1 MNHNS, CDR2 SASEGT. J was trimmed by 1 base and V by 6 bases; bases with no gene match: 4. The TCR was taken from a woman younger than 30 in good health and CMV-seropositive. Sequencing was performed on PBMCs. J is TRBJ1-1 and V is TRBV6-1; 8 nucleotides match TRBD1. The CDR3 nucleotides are TGTGCCAGCAGATTACAGGGGGGGAACACTGAAGCTTTCTTT. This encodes CASRLQGGNTEAFF.